Listed below are T cell receptor beta chains from one sample, sequenced in a study of Graves' ophthalmopathy and Graves' hyperthyroidism. One entry per CDR3 protein results from TCRdb running MiXCR on the multiplex PCR reads. The sample has about 380,000 distinct CDR3 sequences; over 15% are singletons. Sequencing was done on a sample of peripheral blood. The receptors here all came from a woman under 30 with stable Graves' hyperthyroidism. CDR3s include the opening cysteine and the closing phenylalanine or tryptophan. D genes are given only for firm matches. Size is stated for part of the rows, as once, few or many counts, or as a class when the clone is expanded.

J gene | CDR3 length | clone size | D gene | V gene | CDR3 protein | CDR3 DNA
TRBJ1-5 | 13 | many | NA | TRBV5-5 | CASSSLINQPQHF | TGTGCCAGCAGCTCGCTAATCAATCAGCCCCAGCATTTT
TRBJ2-7 | 13 | NA | NA | TRBV11-2 | CASSSELVYEQYF | TGTGCCAGCAGCTCCGAACTTGTCTACGAGCAGTACTTC
TRBJ2-7 | 13 | many | NA | TRBV11-2 | CASGRNYGYEQYF | TGTGCCAGCGGTCGAAATTACGGCTACGAGCAGTACTTC
TRBJ2-7 | 14 | many | TRBD1 | TRBV20-1 | CSAAEDRGRDEQYF | TGCAGTGCTGCAGAGGACAGGGGCAGGGACGAGCAGTACTTC
TRBJ2-5 | 14 | many | NA | TRBV9 | CASSVAGGQETQYF | TGTGCCAGCAGCGTAGCAGGCGGGCAAGAGACCCAGTACTTC
TRBJ2-7 | 10 | many | NA | TRBV6-1 | CASGAREQYF | TGTGCCAGCGGGGCGCGGGAGCAGTACTTC
TRBJ2-5 | 17 | many | TRBD2 | TRBV3-1 | CASSQGRQRGDLETQYF | TGTGCCAGCAGCCAAGGTCGGCAGCGGGGGGATCTAGAGACCCAGTACTTC
TRBJ2-4 | 13 | many | NA | TRBV2 | CASSVGPKNIQYF | TGTGCCAGCAGTGTGGGACCCAAAAACATTCAGTACTTC
TRBJ1-2 | 17 | many | NA | TRBV6-1 | CASSDGWGSTAQIGYTF | TGTGCCAGCAGTGATGGTTGGGGAAGTACGGCCCAGATCGGCTACACCTTC
TRBJ1-1 | 17 | many | NA | TRBV5-1 | CASSFSSGGLSSTEAFF | TGCGCCAGCAGCTTTAGCAGTGGTGGACTGTCGTCGACTGAAGCTTTCTTT
TRBJ1-5 | 16 | many | NA | TRBV10-3 | CAISSSGNGDNQPQHF | TGTGCCATCAGTTCATCGGGGAATGGGGACAATCAGCCCCAGCATTTT